The clone carrying this TCR beta chain has just a few counts. Antigen: not known. It was with unique molecular identifiers that the TCRbeta library was prepared. A single record per CDR3 protein comes from TCRdb applying MiXCR to the PCR reads. This repertoire shows around 440,000 distinct CDR3 sequences, about 17% found once; its top ten account for 25% to 30%. V was clipped by 5 bases and J by 4 bases, with 10 bases between them. Germline loops: CDR1 SGHVS, CDR2 FNYEAQ. The CDR3 runs to 13 residues. The data stem from a study of T-cell reconstitution after alpha-beta-depleted transplantation in children. Findings of the study overall: Fresh T-cell production supplied most of the T-cell counts and diversity seen one year after transplant. High day-60 TCRbeta diversity in some patients came from surviving recipient T cells and thymic progenitors. Two months or so post-transplant, alpha-beta T cells reportedly derived from several hundred expanded graft clones.

The chain joins TRBV7-6 to TRBJ2-3; D ambiguous. The source is a boy younger than two who had a stem cell transplant for Wiskott-Aldrich syndrome, so the T cells may come from the graft donor. The sample was PBMCs, mostly from graft donor cells, taken 360 days after TCRalphabeta/CD19-depleted stem cell transplant. CDR3 region: CASSPRWADTQYF. CDR3 nucleotide sequence: TGTGCCAGCAGCCCCAGATGGGCAGATACGCAGTATTTT.